Sequencing of this T cell receptor beta chain was carried out in a study of blood T cell repertoires in COVID-19. The CDR3 runs 15 residues. Trimming removed 0 bases from V and 4 bases from J; junction bases left unmatched: 3. The germline V gene encodes CDR1 SGHNT and CDR2 YYREEE (reference sequence). Cohort allocation depended upon clinical history that participants reported. Per the original methods: Reference gene primer amplification gave estimated nucleated cell counts. Measured with immunoSEQ multiplex PCR; TCRdb has only the in-frame clones, and not every one. Clone size and V and J calls were adopted from that table, with D and trimming inferred from the DNA. Among about 240,000 clones listed, 75% to 90% were seen once.

The V gene is TRBV5-4, the J gene TRBJ2-3; 9 bases agree with TRBD2. Material: PBMCs or T cells enriched from blood (not recorded which). This receptor was identified in a middle-aged woman with acute COVID-19. The CDR3 DNA is TGTGCCAGCAGCTTGGCCGGGACTAGCTCAGATACGCAGTATTTT. Amino acid sequence: CASSLAGTSSDTQYF.